These 32 T cell receptor beta chains were all obtained from the same sample, sequenced in a study of T cells in Graves' hyperthyroidism and ophthalmopathy. Amplification of TCR beta CDR3 regions used RNA as the template. The primer set for the first-round RT-PCR of the TCR CDR3 was HTBI. A single record per CDR3 protein comes from TCRdb applying MiXCR to the multiplex PCR reads. The data show 600,000 or so distinct CDR3 sequences, around 14% seen once. Sequenced material: blood. All receptors come from a woman under 30 with Graves' ophthalmopathy.

This clonotype was observed a handful of times. This chain joins TRBV12-3 or TRBV12-4 and TRBJ1-5; no clear D gene. V gave up 0 bases and J gave up 4 bases, with 7 bases separating them. The CDR3 loop spans 14 amino acids. The CDR3 coding sequence is TGTGCCAGCAGTTTAGCCAGACTAAATCAGCCCCAGCATTTT. This sequence encodes CASSLARLNQPQHF.

Turning to this clonotype: A much larger clone is a single base away; this may be a read error. The chain uses TRBV27 and TRBJ1-2, with D perhaps matching TRBD1 (5 bases). The CDR3 sequence is 16 residues long. Germline V lookup: CDR1 MNHEY, CDR2 SMNVEV (reference sequence). The CDR3 coding sequence is TGTGCCAGCAGTCCTAGACGGGACTTCACTATTCTTGGCAACACCTTC. The encoded protein is CASSPRRDFTILGNTF.

This clonotype has a count of ten or more. The V call is TRBV11-3, the J call TRBJ2-1, with D possibly being TRBD1 (6 bases). Deletions cut 3 bases from V and 0 bases from J, with 12 bases between. From germline, CDR1 is SGHNT and CDR2 YENEEA. CDR3 length: 16 amino acids. The CDR3 sequence: CASSFGGGSSYNEQFF. CDR3 nucleotides: TGTGCCAGCAGCTTTGGGGGCGGCAGCTCCTACAATGAGCAGTTCTTC.

The chain uses TRBV12-5 and TRBJ1-2, with 8 positions matching TRBD1. This CDR3 is built from 18 residues. V lost 3 bases and J lost 2; bases outside the gene matches: 14. Germline V gene data show CDR1 as LGHNT and CDR2 as FRNRAP. The DNA for the CDR3 is TGTGCTAGTGGTTTTGCCACCTACAGGGACAGGCGGAACTATGGCTACACCTTC. Translated: CASGFATYRDRRNYGYTF. Full variable domain (rest looked up from reference TRBV12-5 and TRBJ1-2): DARVTQTPRHKVTEMGQEVTMRCQPILGHNTVFWYRQTMMQGLELLAYFRNRAPLDDSGMPKDRFSAEMPDATLATLKIQPSEPRDSAVYFCASGFATYRDRRNYGYTFGSGTRLTVV.

This clonotype was counted only a few times. CDR3 coding DNA: TGTGCCAGCAGTGAAATCGGGACACATAATTCACCCCTCCACTTT. Amino acids: CASSEIGTHNSPLHF. The rearrangement joins TRBV6-1 to TRBJ1-6; tentative D call: TRBD1 (6 bases). CDR3 length equals 15 residues. In germline, CDR1 is MNHNS, CDR2 SASEGT. V was clipped by 2 bases and J by 5 bases, with 10 bases between them.

The table lists this clonotype with a count of one. The chain has TRBV2 and TRBJ2-6, with a weak D call TRBD2 (5 bases). V was trimmed by 8 bases and J by 0 bases, leaving 14 bases between them. The CDR3 sequence is 16 residues long. Germline V gives CDR1 SNHLY, CDR2 FYNNEI. The CDR3 reads CASERQDSSGANVLTF. CDR3 DNA sequence: TGTGCCAGCGAGCGGCAGGATAGCTCTGGGGCCAACGTCCTGACTTTC.

This clonotype showed up many times. The chain recombines TRBV3-1 with TRBJ2-3, with a possible D match to TRBD1 (6 bases). The CDR3 spans 16 residues. Trimming left V 1 base short and J 1 base short, with 12 bases between. Germline V gene lookup returns CDR1 LGHDT and CDR2 YNNKEL (reference sequence). As DNA, the CDR3 is TGTGCCAGCAGCCAAGTGTCAGGGGCGGGCACAGATACGCAGTATTTT. Amino acid sequence: CASSQVSGAGTDTQYF.

This chain joins TRBV7-2 and TRBJ2-5, with unresolved D. The germline V and J ends were trimmed by 0 bases and 5 bases, with 13 bases remaining between them. Germline CDR1 and CDR2: SGHTA and FQGNSA. This CDR3 is 15 amino acids long. CDR3 amino acids: CASSLAGIGFETQYF. The CDR3 coding sequence is TGTGCCAGCAGCTTAGCGGGGATAGGGTTTGAGACCCAGTACTTC.

This clonotype was recorded once. V gene TRBV10-3 combines with J gene TRBJ2-1; 10 positions match TRBD2. Germline lookup yields CDR1 ENHRY and CDR2 SYGVKD. The CDR3 runs 16 residues. V shed 3 bases and J 3 bases; nucleotides not matched to a gene: 5. CDR3 sequence reads: CAISDRTSGIYNEQFF. As DNA, the CDR3 is TGTGCCATCAGTGACCGGACTAGCGGAATCTACAATGAGCAGTTCTTC.

The chain is built from TRBV7-2 and TRBJ2-7; tentative D call: TRBD2 (5 bases). The CDR3 has 16 residues. Germline values: CDR1 SGHTA, CDR2 FQGNSA. Between the trimmed V and J ends, which lost 0 bases and 0 bases, there was a span of 12 bases. CDR3 in DNA: TGTGCCAGCAGCTTAGCGAGACTATTAAGCTCCTACGAGCAGTACTTC. Amino acids: CASSLARLLSSYEQYF. Filled out from reference TRBV7-2 and TRBJ2-7, the complete variable domain reads GAGVSQSPSNKVTEKGKDVELRCDPISGHTALYWYRQSLGQGLEFLIYFQGNSAPDKSGLPSDRFSAERTGGSVSTLTIQRTQQEDSAVYLCASSLARLLSSYEQYFGPGTRLTVT.

This clonotype was observed a few times. V is TRBV19 and J is TRBJ2-4, with D perhaps matching TRBD1 (6 bases). V was cut by 3 bases and J by 1 base, with 7 bases left in between. Germline values: CDR1 LNHDA, CDR2 SQIVND (reference sequence). The CDR3 length is 14 residues. The CDR3 DNA is TGTGCCAGTAGTATGCAGGGGGCCAAAAACATTCAGTACTTC. Protein: CASSMQGAKNIQYF.

V usage is TRBV13 and J usage is TRBJ1-5, with D maybe TRBD1 (5 bases). The CDR3 is made up of 13 amino acids. V was trimmed by 0 bases and J by 9 bases, leaving 9 bases between them. CDR1 is PRHDT, CDR2 FYEKMQ, per germline (reference sequence). The CDR3 spells CASSLGREAPQHF. In DNA form, the CDR3 reads TGTGCCAGCAGCTTAGGCAGGGAGGCGCCCCAGCATTTT.

As to this clonotype: Compared with germline, one end of the junction differs, possibly owing to a read error. The chain uses TRBV6-1 and TRBJ2-1; TRBD2 aligns across 9 bases. Germline V gene lookup returns CDR1 MNHNS and CDR2 SASEGT. The CDR3 runs to 18 residues. CDR3 protein: CASRRSLLSGSSYNEQSF. The CDR3 DNA reads TGTGCCAGCAGACGCTCCCTCCTTAGCGGGAGCTCCTACAATGAGCAGTCCTTC.

This clonotype was detected ten times or more. V and J are TRBV7-6 and TRBJ1-2, with D unresolved. CDR3 size: 13 residues. The germline V gene has CDR1 SGHVS and CDR2 FNYEAQ. Trimming cost V 1 base and J 8 bases, with 11 bases left between them. Here the CDR3 reads CASSLGIGLGYTF. CDR3 in DNA: TGTGCCAGCAGCTTAGGAATAGGGCTGGGCTACACCTTC.

The sample holds a few counts of this clonotype. The chain carries TRBV24-1 and TRBJ2-7; D ambiguous. The CDR3 is 13 residues long. Trimming removed 4 bases from V and 5 bases from J, with 11 bases in between. Germline CDR1 and CDR2: KGHDR and SFDVKD. The CDR3 DNA reads as TGTGCCACCAGTGACCCGACAAGGGACGAGCAGTACTTC. Translation: CATSDPTRDEQYF.

At least ten counts were recorded for this clonotype. The chain recombines TRBV28 with TRBJ1-5; 7 nucleotides agree with TRBD1. Looked up from germline, CDR1 is MDHEN and CDR2 is SYDVKM. The J segment lost 5 bases and the V segment lost 4 bases, leaving 17 bases of the junction unmatched. CDR3 length equals 18 residues. CDR3 in DNA: TGTGCCAGCAGTTCCCACTTACCCGGGACAGACGTCTATCAGCCCCAGCATTTT. Its translation: CASSSHLPGTDVYQPQHF. The full variable domain, its missing parts supplied by reference TRBV28 and TRBJ1-5, is DVKVTQSSRYLVKRTGEKVFLECVQDMDHENMFWYRQDPGLGLRLIYFSYDVKMKEKGDIPEGYSVSREKKERFSLILESASTNQTSMYLCASSSHLPGTDVYQPQHFGDGTRLSIL.

This clonotype appeared many times. This rearrangement joins TRBV7-9 to TRBJ2-7; D is undetermined. Germline V lookup: CDR1 SEHNR, CDR2 FQNEAQ (reference sequence). The V and J ends lost 8 bases and 4 bases respectively, with 9 bases between them. The CDR3 runs 11 residues. This CDR3 is CASSNRYEQYF. CDR3 in DNA: TGTGCCAGCTCAAACCGTTACGAGCAGTACTTC.

CDR3 nucleotides: TGTGCCAGCAGCGTAGAGGTGGGGGTGGATACGCAGTATTTT. It specifies CASSVEVGVDTQYF. This rearrangement joins TRBV9 to TRBJ2-3; the D call may be TRBD1 or TRBD2 (5 bases each). Germline V lookup: CDR1 SGDLS, CDR2 YYNGEE. V gave up 0 bases and J gave up 6 bases, with 11 bases separating them. The CDR3 consists of 14 residues.

This clonotype was observed a few times. The chain combines TRBV30 with TRBJ2-1; D not resolved. V lost 0 bases and J lost 0, with 6 bases in between. The CDR3 runs 14 residues. CDR1 is GTSNPN, CDR2 SVGIG, per germline (reference sequence). This CDR3 reads CAWSVKISYNEQFF. CDR3 sequence (DNA): TGTGCCTGGAGTGTAAAGATCTCCTACAATGAGCAGTTCTTC.

Many counts were recorded for this clonotype. J is TRBJ1-5 and V is TRBV28, with D perhaps TRBD1 (6 bases). This CDR3 has 14 amino acids. V was pared by 6 bases and J by 9 bases, with 18 bases between. The germline V gene encodes CDR1 MDHEN and CDR2 SYDVKM. The CDR3 region has the DNA TGTGCCAGCAGCGAGGGGGTTAGCTTGCGGCCCCAGCATTTT. This encodes CASSEGVSLRPQHF.

This clonotype was counted a few times. This chain joins TRBV5-6 and TRBJ1-1, with D possibly TRBD1 on 6 matching bases. This CDR3 has 14 amino acids. V was shortened by 2 bases and J by 9 bases, with 17 bases between the two germline ends. CDR1 SGHDT and CDR2 YYEEEE come from the germline V gene. The CDR3 sequence is CASSFGQGSIQAFF. The CDR3 coding sequence is TGTGCCAGCAGCTTCGGCCAGGGGTCTATACAAGCTTTCTTT.

The gene calls are TRBV6-7 and TRBJ1-3; TRBD1 matches at 7 bases. TRBV6-7 has ORF status, its function being uncertain. V was pared by 6 bases and J by 3 bases, with 8 bases of the junction left unmatched. CDR3 length: 15 amino acids. Here the CDR3 DNA reads TGTGCCAGCAGCCAGGGGGAAATAGGTGGAAACACCATATATTTT. Protein sequence: CASSQGEIGGNTIYF.

This clonotype showed up just once. The chain employs TRBV20-1 and TRBJ2-7; D may correspond to TRBD1 or TRBD2 (6 bases each). The CDR3 spans 13 residues. Germline assignment: CDR1 DFQATT and CDR2 SNEGSKA (reference sequence). The V and J ends lost 3 bases and 2 bases respectively, with 11 bases between them. The CDR3 region is CSAREEGAYEQYF. The CDR3 DNA is TGCAGTGCTAGGGAGGAGGGGGCCTACGAGCAGTACTTC.

Many counts were recorded for this clonotype. The DNA is omitted, as the CDR3 cannot be located on it reliably, and the CDR3 follows TCRdb's listing. The rearrangement joins TRBV6-1 to TRBJ1-1. Germline V gene sequence: CDR1 MNHNS, CDR2 SASEGT. Termini included, the CDR3 measures 16 amino acids. The CDR3 reads CASWTNFGEGITEAFF.

This clonotype was observed a few times. A read error may be the cause here, since a much bigger clone is one base away. This sequence joins TRBV2 and TRBJ2-7, with 10 bases aligning to TRBD1. The CDR3 consists of 15 residues. In germline, CDR1 is SNHLY, CDR2 FYNNEI. The CDR3 loop is CAGSKTGGRLGEQYF. CDR3 bases: TGTGCCGGCAGTAAGACAGGGGGCCGGTTAGGGGAGCAGTACTTC.

The rearrangement links TRBV19 to TRBJ1-3; D is ambiguous. Germline CDR1 reads LNHDA; CDR2 reads SQIVND (reference sequence). The CDR3 is 15 residues long. V lost 4 bases to trimming and J lost 0 bases, with 10 bases between them. CDR3 loop: CASSTDGYSGNTIYF. The CDR3 nucleotides are TGTGCCAGTAGTACCGACGGCTACTCTGGAAACACCATATATTTT.

The chain is built from TRBV12-3 or TRBV12-4 and TRBJ2-2; D not certain. This CDR3 comprises 14 residues. V lost 5 bases to trimming and J lost 6 bases, with 13 bases between them. CDR3 in amino acids: CASSPQAKSGELFF. CDR3 DNA sequence: TGTGCCAGCAGTCCCCAGGCCAAGTCCGGGGAGCTGTTTTTT.

The chain links TRBV14 to TRBJ1-2; unclear D gene. Germline V gene lookup returns CDR1 SGHDN and CDR2 FVKESK. Trimming shortened V by 1 base and J by 3 bases, and 9 bases separated the two germline ends. The CDR3 has 14 amino acids. The CDR3 here is CASSQAGRDYGYTF. The CDR3 bases are TGTGCCAGCAGCCAAGCAGGCCGGGACTATGGCTACACCTTC.

This clonotype was recorded at least ten times. CDR3 DNA: TGTGCCAGCAGCCAAGATACAGGGAGGACCGGGGAGCTGTTTTTT. Its protein product is CASSQDTGRTGELFF. The chain joins TRBV3-1 to TRBJ2-2; D tentatively fits TRBD1 or TRBD2 (6 bases each). Trimming took off 0 bases at V and 5 bases at J, with 10 bases between the two ends. CDR1 is LGHDT and CDR2 is YNNKEL in the germline V gene (reference sequence). The CDR3 has 15 residues.

The chain links TRBV7-9 to TRBJ2-2, with TRBD2 identical over 8 bases. Germline-derived CDR1 and CDR2 are SEHNR and FQNEAQ (reference sequence). With V trimmed by 5 bases and J by 1 base, 12 bases remained unmatched. This CDR3 has 18 amino acids. CDR3 residues: CASSPGLALTVNTGELFF. The CDR3 DNA is TGTGCCAGCAGCCCCGGACTAGCCCTCACGGTGAACACCGGGGAGCTGTTTTTT. The variable domain in full, with the rest retrieved from reference TRBV7-9 and TRBJ2-2, is DTGVSQNPRHKITKRGQNVTFRCDPISEHNRLYWYRQTLGQGPEFLTYFQNEAQLEKSRLLSDRFSAERPKGSFSTLEIQRTEQGDSAMYLCASSPGLALTVNTGELFFGEGSRLTVL.

At least ten counts were recorded for this clonotype. This rearrangement joins TRBV12-3 or TRBV12-4 to TRBJ2-1; no clear D gene. This CDR3 has 14 residues. V lost 8 bases and J 12 bases, leaving 23 bases between the germline ends. CDR3 sequence reads: CASSLGPSLVRQFF. The DNA for the CDR3 is TGTGCCAGCTCCTTAGGGCCTTCGCTGGTTAGGCAGTTCTTC.

This clonotype occurred many times. This sequence joins TRBV2 and TRBJ2-3; 7 nucleotides match TRBD1. Germline-derived CDR1 and CDR2 are SNHLY and FYNNEI. V shed 8 bases and J 3 bases; nucleotides not matched to a gene: 5. The CDR3 extends over 13 amino acids. The CDR3 is CASRDSLTDTQYF. The CDR3 DNA follows: TGTGCCAGCCGGGACAGCCTTACAGATACGCAGTATTTT.